This entry lists 32 T cell receptor beta chains sequenced from one sample in a study of blood T cell repertoires in COVID-19. Clones were read by immunoSEQ multiplex PCR, and TCRdb kept only the in-frame ones, dropping some. The sample has 250,000 to 300,000 clones; about 88% are singletons. Material: peripheral blood. These receptors were taken from a woman aged 25 to 45 with COVID-19, enrolled during active disease.

The J gene is TRBJ1-5, the V gene TRBV6-5, with unresolved D. Per germline, CDR1 MNHEY and CDR2 SVGAGI. This CDR3 region has 15 residues. V gave up 0 bases and J gave up 0 bases, with 6 bases separating them. The chain's CDR3 is CASSYSSVSNQPQHF. The CDR3 nucleotides are TGTGCCAGCAGTTACTCGAGTGTTAGCAATCAGCCCCAGCATTTT.

The rearrangement links TRBV4-1 to TRBJ2-1; the match to TRBD1 covers 7 bases. This CDR3 region has 18 residues. The V gene's germline CDR1 is MGHRA and CDR2 YSYEKL. Losses at the gene ends were 4 bases for V and 3 bases for J; bases not matched to a gene: 15. The CDR3 region is CASSLAIDRETLYNEQFF. CDR3 coding DNA: TGCGCCAGCAGCCTCGCTATTGACAGGGAAACTCTCTACAATGAGCAGTTCTTC.

This chain connects TRBV6-6 to TRBJ1-1; a possible D gene is TRBD1 (5 bases). Trimming cost V 6 bases and J 1 base, with 12 bases left between them. The CDR3 is made up of 14 amino acids. Germline loops: CDR1 MNHNY, CDR2 SVGAGI (reference sequence). The CDR3: CASRTGTPNTEAFF. The CDR3 coding sequence is TGTGCCAGCAGAACCGGGACTCCGAACACTGAAGCTTTCTTT.

The V and J genes are TRBV5-6 and TRBJ2-2; D is possibly TRBD1 (6 bases). This CDR3 comprises 13 residues. From germline, CDR1 is SGHDT and CDR2 YYEEEE. V lost 2 bases and J lost 6, with 8 bases in between. CDR3 in DNA: TGTGCCAGCAGCTTTACAGGGCCCGGGGAGCTGTTTTTT. Protein product: CASSFTGPGELFF.

This rearrangement joins TRBV7-8 to TRBJ1-1; possibly TRBD1 for D (5 bases). The CDR3 consists of 14 residues. Trimming removed 1 base at V and 1 base at J, with 7 bases between. The germline gives CDR1 SGHVS, CDR2 FQNEAQ. CDR3 nucleotide sequence: TGTGCCAGCAGCTTAGTGGGGGGGAACACTGAAGCTTTCTTT. Encoded protein: CASSLVGGNTEAFF.

The V gene is TRBV6-1, the J gene TRBJ1-4; D unclear. Trimming pared 4 bases from V and 3 bases from J, leaving 18 bases between. This CDR3 region has 17 residues. Germline assignment: CDR1 MNHNS and CDR2 SASEGT. The chain's CDR3 is CASSGRPDGGSNEKLFF. The CDR3 nucleotides read TGTGCCAGCAGTGGCCGTCCGGATGGAGGTTCTAATGAAAAACTGTTTTTT.

V and J are TRBV7-6 and TRBJ2-5, with 7 bases that match TRBD2. The CDR3 sequence is 15 residues long. V gave up 2 bases and J gave up 2 bases; unmatched junction bases: 5. CDR1 SGHVS and CDR2 FNYEAQ come from the germline V gene. The CDR3 reads CASSLISGGQETQYF. DNA for the CDR3: TGTGCCAGCAGCTTAATATCGGGAGGACAAGAGACCCAGTACTTC.

This rearrangement joins TRBV2 to TRBJ2-7, with 13 positions matching TRBD2. V was clipped by 6 bases and J by 6 bases; unmatched bases: 8. The CDR3 sequence is 15 residues long. Per the germline V gene, CDR1 is SNHLY and CDR2 is FYNNEI. The CDR3, as DNA: TGTGCCAGCAGACCGGGACTAGCGGGACTTTCCGAGCAGTACTTC. Its translation is CASRPGLAGLSEQYF.

The chain couples TRBV2 to TRBJ2-7; D is possibly TRBD2 (6 bases). The CDR3 runs 16 residues. CDR1 is SNHLY and CDR2 is FYNNEI in the germline V gene. Between the trimmed V and J ends, which lost 5 bases and 0 bases, there was a span of 17 bases. The CDR3, as DNA: TGTGCCAGCAGTAAATCCGGGACTGGGAGCTCCTACGAGCAGTACTTC. The encoded protein is CASSKSGTGSSYEQYF.

The V call is TRBV28, the J call TRBJ2-3; TRBD2 matches 9 bases. Germline CDR1 is MDHEN and CDR2 is SYDVKM. V lost 5 bases, J lost 2 bases, and 8 bases stayed unmatched. This CDR3 contains 16 residues. CDR3 region: CASSTRTSALTDTQYF. In nucleotides, the CDR3 is TGTGCCAGCAGTACCCGGACTAGCGCACTCACAGATACGCAGTATTTT.

The chain links TRBV3-1 (or the pseudogene TRBV3-2) to TRBJ2-1, with TRBD2 matching 8 bases. V was clipped by 3 bases and J by 3 bases; unmatched bases: 4. This CDR3 has 15 amino acids. Germline assignment: CDR1 LGHDT and CDR2 YNNKEL (reference sequence). CDR3 DNA: TGTGCCAGCAGCCACAGTGGGACTAGCTACAATGAGCAGTTCTTC. Residues: CASSHSGTSYNEQFF.

The V gene is TRBV10-3, the J gene TRBJ2-5, with TRBD2 matching 11 bases. CDR1 ENHRY and CDR2 SYGVKD come from the germline V gene. The CDR3 is 18 amino acids. Trimming cost V 3 bases and J 5 bases; bases outside gene matches: 14. The CDR3 reads CAISDSGTSGGGRETQYF. CDR3 bases: TGTGCCATCAGTGACTCTGGGACTAGCGGAGGGGGGCGTGAGACCCAGTACTTC.

The chain recombines TRBV5-5 with TRBJ2-3; D uncertain. V was clipped by 4 bases and J by 0 bases, with 15 bases between them. Germline CDR1 reads SGHKS; CDR2 reads YYEKEE (reference sequence). This CDR3 has 16 residues. CDR3 DNA sequence: TGTGCCAGCAGCACCCTCGGAGTAACTAGCACAGATACGCAGTATTTT. Translated: CASSTLGVTSTDTQYF.

This chain uses TRBV16 with TRBJ1-5; TRBD1 aligns across 10 bases. The germline CDR1 and CDR2 sequences are KGHSY and FQNENV. The CDR3 contains 14 residues. J was trimmed by 4 bases and V by 4 bases; bases with no gene match: 1. The CDR3 loop reads CASSRTGGNQPQHF. The CDR3 bases are TGTGCCAGCAGCCGGACAGGGGGTAATCAGCCCCAGCATTTT.

The V call is TRBV1, the J call TRBJ2-1; the tabulated D call, TRBD2, remains unverified against the DNA. TRBV1 is shown as a pseudogene. The CDR3 is made up of 10 amino acids. The DNA for the CDR3 is TGCACCAGCACCGACAATGAGCAGTTCTTC. Translating it yields CTSTDNEQFF.

The V call is TRBV18, the J call TRBJ2-2, with 9 bases lining up with TRBD1. Germline V gives CDR1 KGHSH, CDR2 LQKENI. The J segment lost 7 bases and the V segment lost 3 bases, leaving 3 bases of the junction unmatched. CDR3 length: 14 amino acids. The CDR3 bases are TGTGCCAGCTCACCGGGACAGGGACTCGGGGAGCTGTTTTTT. Its protein product is CASSPGQGLGELFF.

About this clone: At one end the junction does not follow the germline gene, possibly because of a read error. The CDR3 DNA is TGTGCCAGTAGCCAAGATCTTCACGGACTCTCTGGGGCCAACGTCCTGACTTTC. Its protein is CASSQDLHGLSGANVLTF. V is TRBV4-2 and J is TRBJ2-6, with a weak D call TRBD2 (5 bases). CDR3 length equals 18 residues. CDR1 and CDR2 (germline): LGHNA, YNFKEQ.

This sequence joins TRBV28 and TRBJ2-7; 12 bases match TRBD1. The CDR3 covers 14 residues. Germline CDR1 reads MDHEN; CDR2 reads SYDVKM. Losses at the gene ends were 3 bases for V and 7 bases for J; bases not matched to a gene: 4. The CDR3 region is CASSLGQGAREQYF. The CDR3 DNA sequence: TGTGCCAGCAGTTTGGGACAGGGGGCGCGGGAGCAGTACTTC.

This chain connects TRBV6-1 to TRBJ2-4; 7 bases fit TRBD1. The junction had 5 bases not matched to a gene; V was cut back by 0 bases and J by 3 bases. The CDR3 extends over 16 amino acids. CDR1 MNHNS and CDR2 SASEGT come from the germline V gene. As DNA, the CDR3 is TGTGCCAGCAGTGAAGCTGGGGACAGTGTCAAAAACATTCAGTACTTC. The encoded protein is CASSEAGDSVKNIQYF.

This clone was seen once. The rearrangement uses TRBV10-3 and TRBJ1-1; a possible D gene is TRBD1 (6 bases). V gave up 7 bases and J gave up 4 bases, with 19 bases separating them. CDR3 length equals 15 residues. Germline CDR1 and CDR2: ENHRY and SYGVKD. The CDR3 spells CAITNRLKQGTEAFF. CDR3 DNA sequence: TGTGCCATCACTAACAGATTGAAACAGGGCACTGAAGCTTTCTTT.

The chain couples TRBV18 to TRBJ1-2, with a weak D call TRBD1 (5 bases). V gave up 3 bases and J gave up 3 bases, with 17 bases separating them. The germline gives CDR1 KGHSH, CDR2 LQKENI. This CDR3 is built from 16 residues. CDR3 sequence: CASSPLTAQQDYGYTF. CDR3 nucleotides: TGTGCCAGCTCACCGCTTACGGCACAACAGGACTATGGCTACACCTTC.

The V call is TRBV7-2, the J call TRBJ1-2; D is uncertain. Germline assignment: CDR1 SGHTA and CDR2 FQGNSA. This CDR3 comprises 12 residues. Trimming left V 5 bases short and J 8 bases short, with 12 bases between. For the CDR3, the DNA is TGTGCCAGCAGCCAGATCGGGAAGGGCTACACCTTC. Translated: CASSQIGKGYTF.

This clone was picked up a small number of times. The rearrangement joins TRBV27 to TRBJ2-7, with no clear D. Deletions cut 0 bases from V and 1 base from J, with 4 bases between. CDR3 length equals 13 residues. Germline CDR1 and CDR2: MNHEY and SMNVEV (reference sequence). CDR3: CASSLSQSYEQYF. For the CDR3, the DNA is TGTGCCAGCAGTTTATCCCAGTCCTACGAGCAGTACTTC.

This chain joins TRBV6-4 and TRBJ2-7, with 8 bases aligning to TRBD2. V shed 6 bases, J shed 2 bases, and the junction held 9 bases outside the gene matches. Germline lookup yields CDR1 MRHNA and CDR2 SNTAGT. CDR3 length: 15 amino acids. Here the CDR3 reads CASSPLAASPYEQYF. In nucleotides, the CDR3 is TGTGCCAGCAGCCCACTAGCGGCAAGCCCCTACGAGCAGTACTTC.

The CDR3 protein is CASSRGGLAESYEQYF. For the CDR3, the DNA is TGTGCCAGCAGCCGCGGAGGACTAGCGGAGTCCTACGAGCAGTACTTC. The genes are TRBV3-1 (or the pseudogene TRBV3-2) and TRBJ2-7, with TRBD2 matching over 10 bases. With V trimmed by 4 bases and J by 1 base, 7 bases remained unmatched. Germline lookup yields CDR1 LGHDT and CDR2 YNNKEL (reference sequence). The CDR3 contains 16 residues.

V usage is TRBV3-1 (or the pseudogene TRBV3-2) and J usage is TRBJ1-5, with D tentatively TRBD1 (5 bases). Trimming stripped 4 bases from V and 5 bases from J, with 15 bases between. Germline CDR1 reads LGHDT; CDR2 reads YNNKEL (reference sequence). The CDR3 is made up of 15 amino acids. The CDR3 reads CASSRRTPVHQPQHF. In nucleotides, the CDR3 is TGTGCCAGCAGCCGACGGACACCTGTGCATCAGCCCCAGCATTTT.

The chain links TRBV2 to TRBJ2-7, with 8 bases fitting TRBD1. CDR3 length: 15 residues. Germline CDR1 reads SNHLY; CDR2 reads FYNNEI. V was pared by 6 bases and J by 5 bases, with 12 bases of the junction left unmatched. Here the CDR3 DNA reads TGTGCCAGCAGAGTAGGACAGGGTGGATTTAACGAGCAGTACTTC. The encoded protein is CASRVGQGGFNEQYF.

This clone has only a few counts. The chain has TRBV30 and TRBJ1-4; D might be TRBD1 (5 bases). Trimming removed 3 bases at V and 0 bases at J, with 11 bases between. The CDR3 spans 15 residues. Germline lookup yields CDR1 GTSNPN and CDR2 SVGIG (reference sequence). The CDR3 region is CAWSAAGATNEKLFF. In DNA form, the CDR3 reads TGTGCCTGGAGCGCGGCGGGGGCAACTAATGAAAAACTGTTTTTT.

This chain joins TRBV6-5 and TRBJ2-7, with a weak D call TRBD1 (5 bases). The V gene lost 5 bases and the J gene lost 1 base, with 6 bases spanning the gap. CDR1 is MNHEY and CDR2 is SVGAGI in the germline V gene. The CDR3 sequence is 12 residues long. CDR3 region: CASSTGSYEQYF. In DNA form, the CDR3 reads TGTGCCAGCAGTACAGGTTCCTACGAGCAGTACTTC.

This clone was seen a single time. Written as DNA, the CDR3 is TGTGCCAGCAGCTTTAGCGGGAGAGGTTACAATGAGCAGTTCTTC. Its protein is CASSFSGRGYNEQFF. The genes are TRBV5-6 and TRBJ2-1, with 9 bases that match TRBD2. V shed 2 bases and J 4 bases; nucleotides not matched to a gene: 4. Germline-derived CDR1 and CDR2 are SGHDT and YYEEEE. This CDR3 spans 15 amino acids.

The rearrangement joins TRBV2 to TRBJ2-5; 7 nucleotides agree with TRBD1. Losses at the gene ends were 6 bases for V and 2 bases for J; bases not matched to a gene: 6. Germline V CDR1 and CDR2: SNHLY, FYNNEI. The CDR3 is made up of 14 amino acids. DNA of the CDR3: TGTGCCAGCAGAGTGGGACAGACTCAAGAGACCCAGTACTTC. Protein product: CASRVGQTQETQYF. Supplemented by reference TRBV2 and TRBJ2-5, the full variable domain reads EPEVTQTPSHQVTQMGQEVILRCVPISNHLYFYWYRQILGQKVEFLVSFYNNEISEKSEIFDDQFSVERPDGSNFTLKIRSTKLEDSAMYFCASRVGQTQETQYFGPGTRLLVL.

The chain carries TRBV25-1 and TRBJ2-1; 9 bases map to TRBD1. The CDR3 is made up of 14 amino acids. The V gene's germline CDR1 is MGHDK and CDR2 SYGVNS. The trim removed 6 bases at V and 5 bases at J, leaving 5 bases unmatched. The CDR3 sequence is CASRQTGGDNEQFF. The CDR3 bases are TGTGCCAGCAGACAGACAGGGGGGGACAATGAGCAGTTCTTC.